The 10 T cell receptor beta chains given below trace back to one sample, sequenced in a study of T cell repertoires in cytomegalovirus infection. TCRdb re-analysed the reads in MiXCR, keeping a single row per CDR3 protein. This sample has roughly 180,000 distinct CDR3 sequences; less than 25% occur once, and the top ten carry 25%. For these receptors, no antigen is known. The sample here was CD8+ T cells from cultured PBMCs, taken from culture after CMV antigen stimulation. These receptors all stem from a human donor in good health (CMV status not recorded). Some clones in this sample may be carry-over from other donors' samples.

This clonotype was seen a few times. The rearrangement links TRBV4-1 to TRBJ1-5; possible D gene TRBD1, 6 bases. The CDR3 extends over 15 amino acids. The germline gives CDR1 MGHRA, CDR2 YSYEKL. Trimming stripped 0 bases from V and 6 bases from J, with 12 bases between. The CDR3 DNA reads TGCGCCAGCAGCCAAGATCGGGGGCGGCTTCAGCCCCAGCATTTT. This encodes CASSQDRGRLQPQHF.

CDR3 region: CASSLIPLASGTEAFF. The CDR3 nucleotides read TGTGCCAGCAGTTTAATCCCGTTAGCTTCCGGCACTGAAGCTTTCTTT. The gene calls are TRBV28 and TRBJ1-1; D is undetermined. This CDR3 spans 16 amino acids. Germline V gene lookup returns CDR1 MDHEN and CDR2 SYDVKM. The ends were cut back, 2 bases at V and 4 bases at J, with 17 bases in the middle. Complete variable domain (other parts from reference TRBV28 and TRBJ1-1): DVKVTQSSRYLVKRTGEKVFLECVQDMDHENMFWYRQDPGLGLRLIYFSYDVKMKEKGDIPEGYSVSREKKERFSLILESASTNQTSMYLCASSLIPLASGTEAFFGQGTRLTVV.

V and J are TRBV7-9 and TRBJ1-5; the match to TRBD1 covers 12 bases. Germline CDR1 SEHNR, CDR2 FQNEAQ (reference sequence). This CDR3 comprises 16 residues. V lost 5 bases and J lost 3; bases outside the gene matches: 5. As DNA, the CDR3 is TGTGCCAGCAGCGCCGGGACAGGGGGCGCCAATCAGCCCCAGCATTTT. This sequence encodes CASSAGTGGANQPQHF.

V is TRBV7-6 and J is TRBJ2-7; TRBD2 agrees at 7 bases. The junction had 4 bases not matched to a gene; V was cut back by 4 bases and J by 1 base. The CDR3 contains 14 residues. The germline CDR1 and CDR2 sequences are SGHVS and FNYEAQ. The CDR3 bases are TGTGCCAGCAGCTCCTCTAGCGGTTCCTACGAGCAGTACTTC. Its translation is CASSSSSGSYEQYF.

This clonotype came up a few times. The J gene is TRBJ2-1, the V gene TRBV27; 9 bases are shared with TRBD2. The CDR3 is made up of 13 amino acids. The junction had 6 bases not matched to a gene; V was cut back by 7 bases and J by 8 bases. Per the germline V gene, CDR1 is MNHEY and CDR2 is SMNVEV (reference sequence). The CDR3 sequence: CASTAGGIYEQFF. As DNA, the CDR3 is TGTGCCAGCACCGCGGGAGGGATATATGAGCAGTTCTTC.

By share, this clonotype counts as large (0.1 to 1%). The chain employs TRBV7-8 and TRBJ1-5; D gene uncertain. Trimming took off 5 bases at V and 5 bases at J, with 7 bases between the two ends. This CDR3 is built from 12 residues. Germline V CDR1 and CDR2: SGHVS, FQNEAQ. The CDR3, as DNA: TGTGCCAGCAGCGGCACAGATCAGCCCCAGCATTTT. Residues: CASSGTDQPQHF.

The genes are TRBV9 and TRBJ1-1; possibly TRBD1 for D (5 bases). The V and J ends lost 4 bases and 5 bases respectively, with 12 bases between them. Germline CDR1 reads SGDLS; CDR2 reads YYNGEE. This CDR3 is built from 13 residues. The CDR3 sequence: CASSPGGETEAFF. The CDR3 nucleotides are TGTGCCAGCAGCCCCGGGGGGGAGACTGAAGCTTTCTTT.

In this sample, this clonotype is medium-sized. The chain has TRBV4-2 and TRBJ2-7, with D possibly TRBD1 on 5 matching bases. Trimming pared 4 bases from V and 2 bases from J, leaving 12 bases between. Germline CDR1 LGHNA, CDR2 YNFKEQ. The CDR3 has 14 residues. The CDR3 bases are TGTGCCAGCAGCCCAACAGGATTTACCTACGAGCAGTACTTC. This encodes CASSPTGFTYEQYF.

This clonotype was detected a few times. V gene TRBV7-8 combines with J gene TRBJ2-6; 7 bases are a match to TRBD1. Trimming cost V 2 bases and J 3 bases; bases outside gene matches: 7. CDR1 and CDR2 from the germline V gene are SGHVS and FQNEAQ. The length of the CDR3 is 17 residues. The CDR3 loop is CASSLPSRTGGANVLTF. DNA of the CDR3: TGTGCCAGCAGCTTACCTTCACGGACAGGTGGGGCCAACGTCCTGACTTTC.

The rearrangement uses TRBV4-1 and TRBJ1-2; weak D call: TRBD1 (6 bases). The V gene's germline CDR1 is MGHRA and CDR2 YSYEKL. Deletions cut 1 base from V and 2 bases from J, with 11 bases between. The CDR3 extends over 15 amino acids. This CDR3 reads CASSQVEQGNYGYTF. The DNA of the CDR3 is TGCGCCAGCAGCCAAGTCGAGCAGGGGAACTATGGCTACACCTTC.